These 32 T cell receptor beta chains originate from one sample sequenced in a study of read filtering for tumor transcriptome and immune sequencing. Molecular barcoded adaptors covering alpha/delta and beta/gamma chains were used on roughly 370 ng RNA. TCRdb redid the calling of the reads with MiXCR, one entry per CDR3 protein. In the table there are about 24,000 distinct CDR3 sequences, 22% of which are singletons. The specimen was a population of CD138-negative cells sorted from bone marrow. The receptors here all came from a donor at least 40 years old with multiple myeloma.

This clonotype was seen repeatedly, ten times or more. The V and J genes are TRBV12-3 or TRBV12-4 and TRBJ2-3, with TRBD2 identical over 9 bases. Trimming cost V 6 bases and J 1 base; bases outside gene matches: 2. This CDR3 spans 14 amino acids. CDR3 residues: CASRPSGGTDTQYF. The CDR3 DNA reads TGTGCCAGCAGACCTAGCGGGGGCACAGATACGCAGTATTTT.

This clonotype was recorded at least ten times. The chain joins TRBV20-1 to TRBJ1-4; D remains ambiguous. V gave up 3 bases and J gave up 3 bases, with 8 bases separating them. Germline CDR1 DFQATT, CDR2 SNEGSKA (reference sequence). The CDR3 is 13 amino acids. CDR3 residues: CSASDSANEKLFF. DNA of the CDR3: TGCAGTGCTAGCGACTCAGCTAATGAAAAACTGTTTTTT.

By sample share, this clonotype is medium-sized. The chain is built from TRBV11-2 and TRBJ2-1; D uncertain. The V gene lost 3 bases and the J gene lost 1 base, with 4 bases spanning the gap. Germline CDR1 SGHAT, CDR2 FQNNGV. The CDR3 runs 13 residues. In nucleotides, the CDR3 is TGTGCCAGCAGCTTCAGTTCCTACAATGAGCAGTTCTTC. It is translated as CASSFSSYNEQFF.

At least ten counts were recorded for this clonotype. The chain carries TRBV19 and TRBJ1-5; D uncertain. Germline V gene sequence: CDR1 LNHDA, CDR2 SQIVND (reference sequence). With 6 bases removed from V and 4 bases from J, the gap between germline ends came to 13 bases. The CDR3 totals 14 residues. The CDR3 sequence: CASSSGPFNQPQHF. CDR3 DNA: TGTGCCAGTAGCTCAGGACCTTTTAATCAGCCCCAGCATTTT.

This clonotype came up many times. The chain joins TRBV30 to TRBJ1-1, with TRBD1 as a possible D gene (5 bases). Looked up from germline, CDR1 is GTSNPN and CDR2 is SVGIG (reference sequence). Trimming stripped 8 bases from V and 1 base from J, with 11 bases between. CDR3 length: 12 residues. In DNA form, the CDR3 reads TGTGCCGGCAGGGTCGGGAACACTGAAGCTTTCTTT. Protein: CAGRVGNTEAFF.

By share of the sample, this clonotype is large. In DNA, the CDR3 is TGTGCCAGCAGCCCATGGGGGGGGGGAGACAATGAGCAGTTCTTC. The encoded protein is CASSPWGGGDNEQFF. The gene calls are TRBV7-9 and TRBJ2-1; TRBD2 matches at 7 bases. Germline-derived CDR1 and CDR2 are SEHNR and FQNEAQ (reference sequence). CDR3 length equals 15 residues. V shed 5 bases and J 5 bases; nucleotides not matched to a gene: 9.

This clonotype was detected ten times or more. The chain combines TRBV6-6 with TRBJ1-6; tentatively, D is TRBD1 (5 bases). V was cut by 2 bases and J by 5 bases, with 10 bases left in between. Germline values: CDR1 MNHNY, CDR2 SVGAGI (reference sequence). This CDR3 contains 15 residues. CDR3 protein: CASSYPTEDNSPLHF. CDR3 DNA: TGTGCCAGCAGTTACCCGACAGAGGATAATTCACCCCTCCACTTT.

As to this clonotype: A far larger clone is a single base away, which makes a read error likely. This likely comes from a read error, as the CDR3 has no conserved phenylalanine or tryptophan at its end. This chain joins TRBV4-1 and TRBJ2-4, with TRBD1 matching 9 bases. The trim removed 1 base at V and 13 bases at J, leaving 14 bases unmatched. CDR1 is MGHRA and CDR2 is YSYEKL in the germline V gene. This CDR3 spans 16 amino acids. CDR3 amino acids: CASSQVDRGTHWEQYL. DNA for the CDR3: TGCGCCAGCAGCCAAGTGGACAGGGGAACTCATTGGGAGCAGTACCTC.

This clonotype occurred many times. The chain has TRBV7-9 and TRBJ1-1, with D uncertain. This CDR3 has 17 residues. Germline values: CDR1 SEHNR, CDR2 FQNEAQ (reference sequence). The ends were cut back, 2 bases at V and 7 bases at J, with 23 bases in the middle. The CDR3 DNA sequence: TGTGCCAGCAGCTTAATACGGTGGACTCCCCAGTCTATTGAAGCTTTCTTT. As protein: CASSLIRWTPQSIEAFF.

This rearrangement joins TRBV6-5 to TRBJ2-7, with 7 nucleotides matching TRBD1. The trim removed 11 bases at V and 2 bases at J, leaving 9 bases unmatched. The CDR3 has 13 amino acids. Germline V gene lookup returns CDR1 MNHEY and CDR2 SVGAGI. For the CDR3, the DNA is TGTGCCGGCGGCTACAGGGGAACCTACGAGCAGTACTTC. As protein: CAGGYRGTYEQYF.

This clonotype was picked up many times. The chain recombines TRBV12-3 or TRBV12-4 with TRBJ2-5, with D perhaps TRBD1 or TRBD2 (5 bases each). The CDR3 runs 14 residues. Trimming removed 6 bases at V and 5 bases at J, with 16 bases between. CDR3 sequence reads: CASRPGTRVETQYF. CDR3 nucleotide sequence: TGTGCCAGCAGGCCAGGGACGCGTGTTGAGACCCAGTACTTC.

On this clonotype: A much larger clone lies a single base off, so this may be a read error. The rearrangement joins TRBV6-2 or TRBV6-3 to TRBJ2-2; TRBD2 matches 8 bases. Germline-derived CDR1 and CDR2 are MNHEY and SVGEGT. The CDR3 runs 14 residues. V shed 6 bases, J shed 7 bases, and the junction held 7 bases outside the gene matches. The CDR3 DNA follows: TGTGCCAGCAGGGGACTAGTTCTGCTCGGGGAGCTGTTTTTT. Translating gives CASRGLVLLGELFF.

This clonotype was picked up many times. This chain uses TRBV28 with TRBJ2-6; D is undetermined. This CDR3 is 16 amino acids long. Trimming took off 7 bases at V and 0 bases at J, with 13 bases between the two ends. CDR1 and CDR2 (germline): MDHEN, SYDVKM. The CDR3 spells CASIGPRASGANVLTF. The CDR3 DNA reads as TGTGCCAGCATCGGCCCCCGGGCCTCTGGGGCCAACGTCCTGACTTTC.

The rearrangement links TRBV10-3 to TRBJ2-3; the D gene could be TRBD1 or TRBD2 (5 bases each). This CDR3 has 15 residues. V was clipped by 2 bases and J by 6 bases, with 15 bases between them. Germline lookup yields CDR1 ENHRY and CDR2 SYGVKD. In nucleotides, the CDR3 is TGTGCCATCAGTGAGGGGGGACGGATGGCGGATACGCAGTATTTT. Its protein is CAISEGGRMADTQYF.

This clonotype showed up many times. The chain couples TRBV4-2 to TRBJ2-3; D is undetermined. The CDR3 length is 13 residues. Germline CDR1 is LGHNA and CDR2 is YNFKEQ. Trimming took off 4 bases at V and 5 bases at J, with 10 bases between the two ends. Written as DNA, the CDR3 is TGTGCCAGCAGCCCTCGGCCTTTAGATACGCAGTATTTT. Its translation is CASSPRPLDTQYF.

A note on this clonotype: This may stem from a read error, because a much larger clone lies one nucleotide away. The rearrangement uses TRBV5-1 and TRBJ2-1; TRBD1 is a possible D gene (5 bases). CDR1 SGHRS and CDR2 YFSETQ come from the germline V gene. The length of the CDR3 is 14 residues. The CDR3 region has the DNA TGCGCCTGCAGCTTGTTTGTGACAGACAATGAGCAGTTCTTC. This encodes CACSLFVTDNEQFF.

This clonotype was seen repeatedly, ten times or more. CDR3 sequence reads: CASSLVGFEGETQYF. CDR3 nucleotide sequence: TGTGCCAGCAGCTTAGTCGGGTTCGAGGGAGAGACCCAGTACTTC. The chain is built from TRBV7-3 and TRBJ2-5, with D possibly TRBD2 on 5 matching bases. The V gene's germline CDR1 is SGHTA and CDR2 FQGTGA. The CDR3 totals 15 residues. V was cut by 2 bases and J by 4 bases, with 14 bases left in between.

The sample holds a few counts of this clonotype. The V and J genes are TRBV20-1 and TRBJ1-4; no clear D gene. The CDR3 is 11 residues long. CDR1 DFQATT and CDR2 SNEGSKA come from the germline V gene (reference sequence). Between the trimmed V and J ends, which lost 0 bases and 8 bases, there was a span of 4 bases. CDR3 amino acids: CSARDKEKLFF. The CDR3 region has the DNA TGCAGTGCTAGAGATAAGGAAAAACTGTTTTTT.

In this sample, this clonotype turned up many times. The chain has TRBV12-3 or TRBV12-4 and TRBJ1-5, with D hard to call. CDR3 length equals 13 residues. V shed 5 bases and J shed 6 bases, with 11 bases lying between them. The CDR3 bases are TGTGCCAGCAGTAGCTGGGAGGGTCAGCCCCAGCATTTT. Residues: CASSSWEGQPQHF.

This clonotype was seen ten or more times. This rearrangement joins TRBV7-9 to TRBJ2-1; the D is unclear. The CDR3 is made up of 13 amino acids. Trimming shortened V by 5 bases and J by 8 bases, and 13 bases separated the two germline ends. Looked up from germline, CDR1 is SEHNR and CDR2 is FQNEAQ (reference sequence). The CDR3 is CASSPKLHDEQFF. The CDR3 DNA reads TGTGCCAGCAGCCCCAAACTCCACGATGAGCAGTTCTTC.

This clonotype was detected ten times or more. CDR3 in amino acids: CSVDELPTMNTEAFF. In DNA, the CDR3 is TGCAGCGTTGACGAGTTACCCACTATGAACACTGAAGCTTTCTTT. The V gene is TRBV29-1, the J gene TRBJ1-1; D is unresolved. The V end lost 3 bases, the J end lost 0 bases, and 14 bases lay between the germline ends. The CDR3 is made up of 15 amino acids. Germline CDR1 SQVTM, CDR2 ANQGSEA.

Turning to this clonotype: A read error may be the cause here, since a much bigger clone is one base away. This chain links TRBV20-1 with TRBJ2-2; tentative D call: TRBD2 (6 bases). CDR3 length: 16 residues. Germline loops: CDR1 DFQATT, CDR2 SNEGSKA (reference sequence). The CDR3 DNA reads TGCAGTGCTCCCGGGGGACCGAATTCGAACACCAGGGAGCTGTTTTTT. Translated, it gives CSAPGGPNSNTRELFF.

In its sample, this clonotype was seen many times. The V gene is TRBV21-1, the J gene TRBJ2-5; the table gives TRBD2 as D, unverified against the DNA. TRBV21-1 corresponds to a pseudogene. The CDR3 is 17 amino acids. Here the CDR3 reads CASSNYYHLAEKETQYF. The DNA of the CDR3 is TGTGCCAGCAGCAACTATTACCACCTAGCGGAGAAAGAGACCCAGTACTTC.

This clonotype appeared many times. This chain links TRBV15 with TRBJ2-1; 7 bases map to TRBD2. The germline V gene encodes CDR1 LNHNV and CDR2 YYDKDF (reference sequence). The CDR3 length is 16 residues. Trimming cost V 5 bases and J 9 bases; bases outside gene matches: 16. In DNA form, the CDR3 reads TGTGCCACCAGCTTCCAGGGTGGGGGGGGTTGGGTTGAGCAGTTCTTC. The encoded protein is CATSFQGGGGWVEQFF.

This clonotype showed up many times. V gene TRBV6-1 combines with J gene TRBJ1-6; TRBD1 might be the D (6 bases). The length of the CDR3 is 16 residues. CDR1 is MNHNS and CDR2 is SASEGT in the germline V gene. V was shortened by 3 bases and J by 10 bases, with 19 bases between the two germline ends. The CDR3 DNA follows: TGTGCCAGCAGTGAGCCGGGGCAGGGGATGGAGTCACCCCTCCACTTT. Encoded protein: CASSEPGQGMESPLHF.

This clonotype showed up just once. A much larger clone differs by one base, so this may be a read error. The rearrangement uses TRBV7-9 and TRBJ2-7; D possibly uses TRBD1 or TRBD2 (5 bases each). Germline V gives CDR1 SEHNR, CDR2 FQNEAQ (reference sequence). The CDR3 consists of 13 residues. The CDR3 DNA reads as TGTGCCGTCGGGGACCGAGGATTCTACGGGCAGTACTTC. Its translation: CAVGDRGFYGQYF. The full variable domain, its missing parts supplied by reference TRBV7-9 and TRBJ2-7, is DTGVSQNPRHKITKRGQNVTFRCDPISEHNRLYWYRQTLGQGPEFLTYFQNEAQLEKSRLLSDRFSAERPKGSFSTLEIQRTEQGDSAMYLCAVGDRGFYGQYFGPGTRLTVT.

CDR3 loop: CASSPTYVRETQYF. For the CDR3, the DNA is TGTGCCAGCAGCCCGACCTACGTTCGAGAGACCCAGTACTTC. The V gene is TRBV14, the J gene TRBJ2-5, with D unclear. Germline V gene lookup returns CDR1 SGHDN and CDR2 FVKESK. This CDR3 has 14 residues. V was trimmed by 4 bases and J by 4 bases, leaving 13 bases between them.

The rearrangement links TRBV15 to TRBJ1-1, with D possibly being TRBD1 (5 bases). The CDR3 loop spans 17 amino acids. Germline V gives CDR1 LNHNV, CDR2 YYDKDF (reference sequence). Trimming removed 0 bases from V and 5 bases from J, with 19 bases in between. The CDR3 spells CATSRDRGERRMTEAFF. The CDR3 coding sequence is TGTGCCACCAGCAGAGATAGAGGGGAACGGCGGATGACTGAAGCTTTCTTT.

Sample share makes this clonotype medium-sized. The chain combines TRBV4-1 with TRBJ2-1; 8 bases fit TRBD2. CDR1 and CDR2 from the germline V gene are MGHRA and YSYEKL. The V gene end was trimmed by 2 bases and the J gene end by 4 bases; junction bases not matched to a gene: 10. The CDR3 is 17 residues long. The CDR3 DNA follows: TGCGCCAGCAGCCAACCCAGACTAGCGAGACCTTACAATGAGCAGTTCTTC. This sequence encodes CASSQPRLARPYNEQFF.

Ten or more counts support this clonotype. The J gene is TRBJ2-5, the V gene TRBV6-1; D not resolved. This CDR3 spans 14 amino acids. The germline gives CDR1 MNHNS, CDR2 SASEGT. V dropped 7 bases and J dropped 5 bases, with 17 bases sitting between them. The CDR3 region has the DNA TGTGCCAGCACTAGTACGCACAGCAAGGAGACCCAGTACTTC. Protein sequence: CASTSTHSKETQYF.

Of note for this clonotype: This sequence may be a read error, since a much larger clone differs from it by one base. This chain links TRBV11-2 with TRBJ1-1; D not certain. Germline CDR1 SGHAT, CDR2 FQNNGV. This CDR3 region has 11 residues. V lost 11 bases and J 3 bases, leaving 10 bases between the germline ends. The CDR3: CASARDTEAFF. In DNA form, the CDR3 reads TGTGCCTCGGCCCGAGACACTGAAGCTTTCTTT. The full variable domain, its missing parts supplied by reference TRBV11-2 and TRBJ1-1, is EAGVAQSPRYKIIEKRQSVAFWCNPISGHATLYWYQQILGQGPKLLIQFQNNGVVDDSQLPKDRFSAERLKGVDSTLKIQPAKLEDSAVYLCASARDTEAFFGQGTRLTVV.

This clonotype has a count of ten or more. V is TRBV20-1 and J is TRBJ1-1; D gene unclear. The CDR3 spans 11 residues. Trimming left V 4 bases short and J 0 bases short, with 3 bases between. Germline assignment: CDR1 DFQATT and CDR2 SNEGSKA (reference sequence). CDR3 sequence: CSANMNTEAFF. The CDR3 DNA reads as TGCAGTGCTAATATGAACACTGAAGCTTTCTTT.